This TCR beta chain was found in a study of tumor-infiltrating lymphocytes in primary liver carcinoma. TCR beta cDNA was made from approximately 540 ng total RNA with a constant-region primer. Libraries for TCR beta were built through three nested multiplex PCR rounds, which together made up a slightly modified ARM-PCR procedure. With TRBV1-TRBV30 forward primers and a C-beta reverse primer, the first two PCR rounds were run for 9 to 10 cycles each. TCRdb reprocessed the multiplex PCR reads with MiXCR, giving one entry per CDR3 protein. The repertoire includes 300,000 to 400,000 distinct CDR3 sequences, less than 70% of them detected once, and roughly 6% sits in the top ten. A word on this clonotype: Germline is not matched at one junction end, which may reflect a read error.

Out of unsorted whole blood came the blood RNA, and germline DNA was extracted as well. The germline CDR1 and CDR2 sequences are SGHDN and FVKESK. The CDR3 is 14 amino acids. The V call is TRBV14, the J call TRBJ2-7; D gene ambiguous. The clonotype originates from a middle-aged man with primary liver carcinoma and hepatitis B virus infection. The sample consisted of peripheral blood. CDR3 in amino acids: CASSQDPELGEQYF. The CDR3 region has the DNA TGTGCAAGCAGCCAAGATCCGGAGTTGGGGGAGCAGTACTTC.